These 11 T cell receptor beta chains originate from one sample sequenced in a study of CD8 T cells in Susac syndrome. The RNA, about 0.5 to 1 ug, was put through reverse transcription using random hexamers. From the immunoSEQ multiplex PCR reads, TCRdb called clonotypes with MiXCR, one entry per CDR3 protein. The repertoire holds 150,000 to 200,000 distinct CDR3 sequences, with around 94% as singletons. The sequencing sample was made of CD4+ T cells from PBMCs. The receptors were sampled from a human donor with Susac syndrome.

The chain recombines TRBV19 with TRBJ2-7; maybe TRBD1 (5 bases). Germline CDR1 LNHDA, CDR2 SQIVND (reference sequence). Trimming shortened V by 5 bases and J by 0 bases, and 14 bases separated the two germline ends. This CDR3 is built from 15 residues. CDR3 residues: CASSSRPDSSYEQYF. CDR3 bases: TGTGCCAGTAGTTCCAGACCCGACAGCTCCTACGAGCAGTACTTC.

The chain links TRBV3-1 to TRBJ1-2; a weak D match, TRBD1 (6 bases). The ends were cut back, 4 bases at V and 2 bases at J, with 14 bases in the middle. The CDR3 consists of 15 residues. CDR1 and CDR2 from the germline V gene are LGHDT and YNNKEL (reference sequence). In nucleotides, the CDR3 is TGTGCCAGCAGCCCAAACAGGGTGTTCAACTATGGCTACACCTTC. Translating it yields CASSPNRVFNYGYTF.

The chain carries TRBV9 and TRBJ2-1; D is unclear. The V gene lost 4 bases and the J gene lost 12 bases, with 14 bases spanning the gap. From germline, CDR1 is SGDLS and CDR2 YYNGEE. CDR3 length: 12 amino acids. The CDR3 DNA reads TGTGCCAGCAGCCCCATTAGGGCCGGGCAGTTCTTC. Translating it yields CASSPIRAGQFF.

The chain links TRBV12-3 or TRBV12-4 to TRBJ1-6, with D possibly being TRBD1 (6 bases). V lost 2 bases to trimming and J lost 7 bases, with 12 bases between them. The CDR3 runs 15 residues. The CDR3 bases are TGTGCCAGCAGTTTATCGGGACACAGAAATTCACCCCTCCACTTT. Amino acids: CASSLSGHRNSPLHF.

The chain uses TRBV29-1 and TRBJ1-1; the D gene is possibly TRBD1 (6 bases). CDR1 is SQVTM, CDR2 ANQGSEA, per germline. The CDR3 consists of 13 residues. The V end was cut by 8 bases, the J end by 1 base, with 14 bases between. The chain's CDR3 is CSIGGSGNTEAFF. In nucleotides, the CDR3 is TGCAGCATTGGGGGCTCGGGGAACACTGAAGCTTTCTTT.

CDR3 sequence (DNA): TGCAGTGCTAGAGATCCCCGGCTAGCCAAAAACATTCAGTACTTC. This gives the protein CSARDPRLAKNIQYF. V and J are TRBV20-1 and TRBJ2-4; D not certain. V was clipped by 0 bases and J by 0 bases, with 9 bases between them. Germline V gene data show CDR1 as DFQATT and CDR2 as SNEGSKA (reference sequence). CDR3 length equals 15 residues.

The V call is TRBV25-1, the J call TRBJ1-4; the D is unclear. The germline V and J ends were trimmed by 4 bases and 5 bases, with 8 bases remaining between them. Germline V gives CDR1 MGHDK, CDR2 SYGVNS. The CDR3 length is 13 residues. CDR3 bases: TGTGCCAGCAGTGCCCAAGCGAATGAAAAACTGTTTTTT. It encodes CASSAQANEKLFF.

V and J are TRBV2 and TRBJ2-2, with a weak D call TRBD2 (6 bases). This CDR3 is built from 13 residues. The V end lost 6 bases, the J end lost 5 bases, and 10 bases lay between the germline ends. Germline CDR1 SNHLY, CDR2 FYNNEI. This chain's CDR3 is CASRIAGTGELFF. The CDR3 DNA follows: TGTGCCAGCAGGATCGCGGGGACCGGGGAGCTGTTTTTT.

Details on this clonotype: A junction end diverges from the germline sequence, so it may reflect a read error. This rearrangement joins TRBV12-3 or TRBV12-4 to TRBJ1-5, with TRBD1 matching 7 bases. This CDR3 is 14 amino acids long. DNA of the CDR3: TGTGCCAGCAGTTTAGGGAGAATCCGGGACAGTATGAATTTT. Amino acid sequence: CASSLGRIRDSMNF.

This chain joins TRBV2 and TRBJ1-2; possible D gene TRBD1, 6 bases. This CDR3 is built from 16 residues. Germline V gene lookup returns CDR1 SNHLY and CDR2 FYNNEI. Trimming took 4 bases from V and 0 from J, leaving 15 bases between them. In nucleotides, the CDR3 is TGTGCCAGCAGTGCGGAGACAGGACCAGCTAACTATGGCTACACCTTC. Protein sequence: CASSAETGPANYGYTF.

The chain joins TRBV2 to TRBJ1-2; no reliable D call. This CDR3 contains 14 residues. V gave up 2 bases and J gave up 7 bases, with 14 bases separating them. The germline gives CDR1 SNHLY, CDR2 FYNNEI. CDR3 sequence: CASSECEGSCGYTF. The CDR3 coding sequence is TGTGCCAGCAGTGAATGCGAGGGATCCTGTGGCTACACCTTC. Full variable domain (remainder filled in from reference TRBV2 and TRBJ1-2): EPEVTQTPSHQVTQMGQEVILRCVPISNHLYFYWYRQILGQKVEFLVSFYNNEISEKSEIFDDQFSVERPDGSNFTLKIRSTKLEDSAMYFCASSECEGSCGYTFGSGTRLTVV.